Below are 28 T cell receptor beta chains sequenced from a single sample in a study of control samples from healthy donors and cancer patients. Profiled with immunoSEQ multiplex PCR; TCRdb holds only in-frame clones, not every one. The table includes about 150,000 clones, about 94% detected once. The sequencing input was blood. The receptors shown here come from a man aged 35 to 55 in good health.

This rearrangement joins TRBV18 to TRBJ1-5; D is uncertain. Per the germline V gene, CDR1 is KGHSH and CDR2 is LQKENI. With 3 bases removed from V and 7 bases from J, the gap between germline ends came to 13 bases. CDR3 length: 14 amino acids. CDR3 amino acids: CASSPGMAEQPQHF. The CDR3 DNA follows: TGTGCCAGCTCACCCGGAATGGCAGAGCAGCCCCAGCATTTT.

The rearrangement joins TRBV30 to TRBJ2-6, with a weak D call TRBD1 (6 bases). Trimming stripped 3 bases from V and 2 bases from J, with 8 bases between. CDR3 length equals 14 residues. Germline V gene data show CDR1 as GTSNPN and CDR2 as SVGIG (reference sequence). For the CDR3, the DNA is TGTGCCTGGAGCTCAGGGGCTGGGGCCAACGTCCTGACTTTC. It codes for CAWSSGAGANVLTF.

J is TRBJ1-6 and V is TRBV6-4; 9 bases fit TRBD1. This CDR3 has 14 residues. CDR1 MRHNA and CDR2 SNTAGT come from the germline V gene. J gave up 15 bases and V 7 bases, and 13 bases lay outside the gene matches. The CDR3 sequence: CASKEGQGPYLLHF. The CDR3 coding sequence is TGTGCCAGCAAGGAGGGACAGGGCCCCTATCTCCTCCACTTT.

V and J are TRBV2 and TRBJ1-4, with 7 bases lining up with TRBD1. The CDR3 totals 15 residues. After removal of 4 bases from V and 5 bases from J, the junction contained 7 bases not matched to a gene. In germline, CDR1 is SNHLY, CDR2 FYNNEI. The CDR3: CASSGGGQLNEKLFF. The CDR3 nucleotides read TGTGCCAGCAGTGGGGGGGGACAGCTCAATGAAAAACTGTTTTTT.

The chain uses TRBV1 and TRBJ2-1; the table calls TRBD1, which could not be checked here. TRBV1 is termed a pseudogene. CDR3 length equals 14 residues. CDR3 DNA: TGCACCAGCAGCCAAGAGGGACAGGTCAATGAGCAGTTCTTC. As protein: CTSSQEGQVNEQFF.

This chain joins TRBV11-3 and TRBJ2-7; 7 nucleotides line up with TRBD2. Germline V gene sequence: CDR1 SGHNT, CDR2 YENEEA. V lost 3 bases, J lost 7 bases, and 6 bases stayed unmatched. The CDR3 has 13 amino acids. The CDR3, as DNA: TGTGCCAGCAGCTTGGTGACTAGCAGTGAGCAGTACTTC. This sequence encodes CASSLVTSSEQYF.

The chain couples TRBV27 to TRBJ1-1; 7 bases line up with TRBD1. With V trimmed by 7 bases and J by 6 bases, 8 bases remained unmatched. The CDR3 length is 13 residues. CDR1 is MNHEY and CDR2 is SMNVEV in the germline V gene (reference sequence). CDR3 sequence reads: CASKGTAASEAFF. Here the CDR3 DNA reads TGTGCCAGCAAAGGGACAGCGGCTTCTGAAGCTTTCTTT.

This chain connects TRBV7-2 to TRBJ1-2; TRBD1 aligns across 7 bases. Trimming removed 3 bases from V and 0 bases from J; junction bases left unmatched: 10. This CDR3 has 17 amino acids. Germline loops: CDR1 SGHTA, CDR2 FQGNSA. The CDR3 region has the DNA TGTGCCAGCAGCTTGGGGTGGGACAGACAAACTAACTATGGCTACACCTTC. It codes for CASSLGWDRQTNYGYTF.

V is TRBV9 and J is TRBJ2-7, with a weak D call TRBD2 (5 bases). The length of the CDR3 is 14 residues. V was clipped by 2 bases and J by 6 bases, with 15 bases between them. Germline V gene lookup returns CDR1 SGDLS and CDR2 YYNGEE. The CDR3: CASSVAGSSGEQYF. CDR3 coding DNA: TGTGCCAGCAGCGTGGCGGGCAGTTCGGGCGAGCAGTACTTC.

This chain joins TRBV6-1 and TRBJ2-3; D call uncertain. The V gene lost 1 base and the J gene lost 1 base, with 9 bases spanning the gap. This CDR3 is built from 15 residues. CDR1 is MNHNS, CDR2 SASEGT, per germline. For the CDR3, the DNA is TGTGCCAGCAGTGAAGTGGGTCGGGGCACAGATACGCAGTATTTT. Its translation: CASSEVGRGTDTQYF.

CDR3 sequence (DNA): TGTGCCAGCAGTTACTCAAGGGGGGCCCCGGGGGGCTACACCTTC. Translated, it gives CASSYSRGAPGGYTF. This rearrangement joins TRBV6-5 to TRBJ1-2; D perhaps matches TRBD1 (6 bases). Germline CDR1 and CDR2: MNHEY and SVGAGI. The CDR3 totals 15 residues. V was cut by 0 bases and J by 8 bases, with 16 bases left in between.

Concerning this clone itself: The same CDR3 arises from other DNA sequences in this sample as well. The rearrangement links TRBV6-2 or TRBV6-3 to TRBJ2-2; the match to TRBD2 covers 7 bases. V gave up 0 bases and J gave up 3 bases; unmatched junction bases: 1. The CDR3 covers 15 residues. CDR1 MNHEY and CDR2 SVGEGT come from the germline V gene. The DNA for the CDR3 is TGTGCCAGCAGTTACTCGGGAGGGGACACCGGGGAGCTGTTTTTT. It is translated as CASSYSGGDTGELFF.

The chain joins TRBV6-6 to TRBJ1-3; a possible D gene is TRBD1 (6 bases). The V gene lost 1 base and the J gene lost 6 bases, with 10 bases spanning the gap. The CDR3 is made up of 14 amino acids. Germline V gives CDR1 MNHNY, CDR2 SVGAGI (reference sequence). In DNA, the CDR3 is TGTGCCAGCAGTTACTTGGCAGGGGAAAACACCATATATTTT. Its protein is CASSYLAGENTIYF.

The DNA for the CDR3 is TGCGCCAGCAGCCCCGCCGGGACTAACTACAATGAGCAGTTCTTC. Residues: CASSPAGTNYNEQFF. This chain uses TRBV4-1 with TRBJ2-1, with 7 bases that match TRBD2. The V segment lost 4 bases and the J segment 3 bases; nucleotides outside the gene matches: 6. The CDR3 consists of 15 residues. The V gene's germline CDR1 is MGHRA and CDR2 YSYEKL.

This sequence joins TRBV5-1 and TRBJ2-3, with TRBD2 matching over 9 bases. J was trimmed by 4 bases and V by 0 bases; bases with no gene match: 3. CDR1 is SGHRS, CDR2 YFSETQ, per germline. The CDR3 has 15 amino acids. CDR3 amino acids: CASSLGLADADTQYF. The CDR3 nucleotides read TGCGCCAGCAGCTTGGGACTAGCGGACGCAGATACGCAGTATTTT.

The chain recombines TRBV25-1 with TRBJ1-6, with a weak D call TRBD1 (6 bases). CDR3 length: 14 amino acids. From germline, CDR1 is MGHDK and CDR2 SYGVNS. Trimming removed 2 bases from V and 9 bases from J, with 11 bases in between. The CDR3 DNA reads as TGTGCCAGCAGTGAAGTAGGGGGACGTTCACCCCTCCACTTT. Amino acid sequence: CASSEVGGRSPLHF.

This chain connects TRBV7-2 to TRBJ1-2; no clear D. The CDR3 contains 12 residues. Germline V gives CDR1 SGHTA, CDR2 FQGNSA. V was cut by 5 bases and J by 6 bases, with 10 bases left in between. CDR3 sequence reads: CASSAYGDGYTF. The CDR3 region has the DNA TGTGCCAGCAGCGCGTACGGAGATGGCTACACCTTC.

The V call is TRBV19, the J call TRBJ1-1; D might be TRBD1 (5 bases). This CDR3 spans 11 amino acids. Germline values: CDR1 LNHDA, CDR2 SQIVND (reference sequence). V lost 7 bases and J 10 bases, leaving 13 bases between the germline ends. The CDR3 here is CASTTGTRAFF. DNA for the CDR3: TGTGCCAGTACCACCGGGACTAGAGCTTTCTTT.

The genes are TRBV27 and TRBJ1-2, with unresolved D. V gave up 2 bases and J gave up 2 bases, with 6 bases separating them. The CDR3 has 13 residues. Germline V gene sequence: CDR1 MNHEY, CDR2 SMNVEV (reference sequence). For the CDR3, the DNA is TGTGCCAGCAGTTTAAGGCGAAACTATGGCTACACCTTC. Amino acid sequence: CASSLRRNYGYTF.

This chain joins TRBV28 and TRBJ1-1; D is uncertain. This CDR3 has 13 residues. V was pared by 7 bases and J by 10 bases, with 19 bases between. Germline-derived CDR1 and CDR2 are MDHEN and SYDVKM. CDR3 nucleotides: TGTGCCAGCACTTCCACCCCCCGAAGTGGAGCTTTCTTT. As protein: CASTSTPRSGAFF.

The chain combines TRBV27 with TRBJ2-3; no definite D call. V lost 5 bases and J lost 3, with 15 bases in between. This CDR3 has 15 residues. Per the germline V gene, CDR1 is MNHEY and CDR2 is SMNVEV (reference sequence). The DNA of the CDR3 is TGTGCCAGCAGTCGTAAAGGTCCCGGGACAGATACGCAGTATTTT. It yields the protein CASSRKGPGTDTQYF.

The CDR3 nucleotides are TGTGCCAGCAGTGAGGGACGGAACACTGAAGCTTTCTTT. This codes for CASSEGRNTEAFF. This chain links TRBV6-1 with TRBJ1-1; the D gene is possibly TRBD1 (5 bases). Germline CDR1 MNHNS, CDR2 SASEGT. The V and J ends lost 3 bases and 1 base respectively, with 6 bases between them. The CDR3 spans 13 residues.

The CDR3 protein is CASSARGSHQPQHF. The CDR3 coding sequence is TGTGCCAGCAGTGCCAGGGGCAGTCATCAGCCCCAGCATTTT. The V and J genes are TRBV2 and TRBJ1-5, with D possibly TRBD1 on 6 matching bases. The CDR3 sequence is 14 residues long. Germline lookup yields CDR1 SNHLY and CDR2 FYNNEI. Trimming took 4 bases from V and 5 from J, leaving 12 bases between them. The full variable domain, in which reference TRBV2 and TRBJ1-5 provide the parts outside the CDR3, is EPEVTQTPSHQVTQMGQEVILRCVPISNHLYFYWYRQILGQKVEFLVSFYNNEISEKSEIFDDQFSVERPDGSNFTLKIRSTKLEDSAMYFCASSARGSHQPQHFGDGTRLSIL.

This sequence joins TRBV18 and TRBJ1-3; maybe TRBD1 (6 bases). V was shortened by 6 bases and J by 7 bases, with 13 bases between the two germline ends. Germline CDR1 and CDR2: KGHSH and LQKENI. The CDR3 contains 13 residues. CDR3 in amino acids: CASSPDRINTIYF. CDR3 bases: TGTGCCAGCTCCCCCGACAGGATCAACACCATATATTTT.

The gene calls are TRBV6-6 and TRBJ1-2; weak D call: TRBD1 (5 bases). The CDR3 is 14 residues long. The ends were cut back, 10 bases at V and 0 bases at J, with 15 bases in the middle. The germline V gene encodes CDR1 MNHNY and CDR2 SVGAGI (reference sequence). In nucleotides, the CDR3 is TGTGCCAATAAAGGGGAGGGAGCTAACTATGGCTACACCTTC. It translates to CANKGEGANYGYTF.

The chain employs TRBV6-6 and TRBJ1-2, with a tentative D call TRBD1 (6 bases). V was clipped by 6 bases and J by 4 bases, with 12 bases between them. CDR1 and CDR2 from the germline V gene are MNHNY and SVGAGI (reference sequence). This CDR3 spans 13 amino acids. The CDR3 sequence is CASSQGTAYGYTF. The CDR3, as DNA: TGTGCCAGCAGCCAGGGGACGGCCTATGGCTACACCTTC.

This chain connects TRBV18 to TRBJ1-5; D ambiguous. Germline V CDR1 and CDR2: KGHSH, LQKENI. The CDR3 contains 16 residues. Trimming left V 6 bases short and J 1 base short, with 16 bases between. The CDR3 bases are TGTGCCAGCTCGGCCGTCGGACGGATAAGCAATCAGCCCCAGCATTTT. This sequence encodes CASSAVGRISNQPQHF.

V gene TRBV6-2 or TRBV6-3 combines with J gene TRBJ2-1; 14 nucleotides align to TRBD2. The CDR3 runs to 16 residues. Germline trimming cut 4 bases from V and 9 bases from J; bases unmatched to any gene: 8. The germline V gene encodes CDR1 MNHEY and CDR2 SVGEGT. As DNA, the CDR3 is TGTGCCAGCAGTTTGACGTCGGGACTAGCGGGGGTTGAGCAGTTCTTC. Translating it yields CASSLTSGLAGVEQFF.